Shown below are 30 T cell receptor beta chains from a single sample sequenced in a study of OX40 agonist ivuxolimab in advanced cancers. Data came from immunoSEQ multiplex PCR; TCRdb stores just in-frame clones and leaves some out. Here the sample spans under 95,000 clones, roughly 82% being singletons. Sample: CD4+ or CD8+ T cells sorted from blood, taken in a trial of the OX40 agonist ivuxolimab. The receptors stem from an adult with an advanced solid tumor such as melanoma, head and neck, liver or kidney cancer.

The chain employs TRBV5-5 and TRBJ2-7, with a weak D call TRBD2 (5 bases). The V and J ends lost 4 bases and 2 bases respectively, with 10 bases between them. There are 13 residues in the CDR3. Germline V gene lookup returns CDR1 SGHKS and CDR2 YYEKEE (reference sequence). CDR3 sequence reads: CASSPLGAYEQYF. The CDR3 nucleotides read TGTGCCAGCAGCCCCCTCGGGGCCTACGAGCAGTACTTC.

The gene calls are TRBV7-8 and TRBJ1-5; no clear D. CDR1 and CDR2 (germline): SGHVS, FQNEAQ. V lost 2 bases and J lost 1, with 9 bases in between. The CDR3 is 15 residues long. The CDR3 reads CASSLNSPSNQPQHF. CDR3 nucleotides: TGTGCCAGCAGCTTAAACAGCCCAAGCAATCAGCCCCAGCATTTT.

V usage is TRBV6-5 and J usage is TRBJ2-7; tentatively, D is TRBD2 (5 bases). The V end was cut by 0 bases, the J end by 3 bases, with 6 bases between. The CDR3 consists of 13 residues. Germline V gene data show CDR1 as MNHEY and CDR2 as SVGAGI. CDR3 DNA: TGTGCCAGCAGTTACTCGGGGAGCTACGAGCAGTACTTC. Its translation: CASSYSGSYEQYF.

V and J are TRBV5-1 and TRBJ2-3; either TRBD1 or TRBD2 may supply D (5 bases each). The CDR3 length is 14 residues. Deletions cut 5 bases from V and 6 bases from J, with 16 bases between. Germline CDR1 reads SGHRS; CDR2 reads YFSETQ. Here the CDR3 reads CASSLWGIPDTQYF. In nucleotides, the CDR3 is TGCGCCAGCAGTCTCTGGGGGATTCCTGATACGCAGTATTTT.

The chain links TRBV7-9 to TRBJ2-1, with D unresolved. There are 12 residues in the CDR3. V was clipped by 5 bases and J by 5 bases, with 7 bases between them. From germline, CDR1 is SEHNR and CDR2 FQNEAQ (reference sequence). In nucleotides, the CDR3 is TGTGCCAGCAGCGTATGGAACAATGAGCAGTTCTTC. Amino acids: CASSVWNNEQFF.

This clone is a singleton in its sample. The chain links TRBV5-1 to TRBJ2-3, with TRBD2 matching 9 bases. This CDR3 comprises 16 residues. Trimming cost V 0 bases and J 2 bases; bases outside gene matches: 4. Germline values: CDR1 SGHRS, CDR2 YFSETQ. The CDR3 bases are TGCGCCAGCAGCTTGGGGACTAGCGCGTTCACAGATACGCAGTATTTT. Encoded protein: CASSLGTSAFTDTQYF. The full variable domain, with the rest looked up from reference TRBV5-1 and TRBJ2-3, is KAGVTQTPRYLIKTRGQQVTLSCSPISGHRSVSWYQQTPGQGLQFLFEYFSETQRNKGNFPGRFSGRQFSNSRSEMNVSTLELGDSALYLCASSLGTSAFTDTQYFGPGTRLTVL.

The chain joins TRBV19 to TRBJ2-1; no reliable D call. CDR1 and CDR2 from the germline V gene are LNHDA and SQIVND (reference sequence). Trimming cost V 3 bases and J 6 bases, with 9 bases left between them. The CDR3 spans 13 residues. The CDR3 loop reads CASSIGLSNEQFF. CDR3 coding DNA: TGTGCCAGTAGTATTGGCCTAAGCAATGAGCAGTTCTTC.

CDR3: CASSESENTEAFF. In nucleotides, the CDR3 is TGTGCCAGCAGTGAAAGCGAGAACACTGAAGCTTTCTTT. The chain couples TRBV6-1 to TRBJ1-1, with D hard to call. Germline assignment: CDR1 MNHNS and CDR2 SASEGT. CDR3 length: 13 amino acids. The V end was cut by 2 bases, the J end by 1 base, with 5 bases between.

The V and J genes are TRBV30 and TRBJ2-3; D ambiguous. Trimming pared 0 bases from V and 4 bases from J, leaving 2 bases between. Per the germline V gene, CDR1 is GTSNPN and CDR2 is SVGIG (reference sequence). This CDR3 has 11 amino acids. The CDR3 DNA follows: TGTGCCTGGAGTGTATCAGATACGCAGTATTTT. The encoded protein is CAWSVSDTQYF.

The gene calls are TRBV5-4 and TRBJ2-3; D call uncertain. The V end was cut by 1 base, the J end by 0 bases, with 3 bases between. CDR3 length: 13 residues. Germline lookup yields CDR1 SGHNT and CDR2 YYREEE (reference sequence). The chain's CDR3 is CASSLTSTDTQYF. CDR3 in DNA: TGTGCCAGCAGCTTGACTAGCACAGATACGCAGTATTTT.

The rearrangement links TRBV14 to TRBJ2-1; D uncertain. CDR1 and CDR2 (germline): SGHDN, FVKESK. The CDR3 has 15 amino acids. V was clipped by 1 base and J by 0 bases, with 7 bases between them. The CDR3 sequence: CASSQGRSSYNEQFF. The CDR3 DNA reads TGTGCCAGCAGCCAAGGGAGAAGCTCCTACAATGAGCAGTTCTTC. The whole variable domain, filled in from reference TRBV14 and TRBJ2-1, reads EAGVTQFPSHSVIEKGQTVTLRCDPISGHDNLYWYRRVMGKEIKFLLHFVKESKQDESGMPNNRFLAERTGGTYSTLKVQPAELEDSGVYFCASSQGRSSYNEQFFGPGTRLTVL.

The chain combines TRBV6-1 with TRBJ1-5; 9 bases agree with TRBD1. Germline CDR1 and CDR2: MNHNS and SASEGT. The CDR3 length is 13 residues. V gave up 6 bases and J gave up 5 bases; unmatched junction bases: 2. The chain's CDR3 is CASRGQGHQPQHF. DNA of the CDR3: TGTGCCAGCAGGGGACAGGGCCATCAGCCCCAGCATTTT.

This clone was seen just once. This sequence joins TRBV6-1 and TRBJ1-2; D unresolved. The CDR3 is 15 residues long. Germline V gene data show CDR1 as MNHNS and CDR2 as SASEGT. Trimming stripped 6 bases from V and 0 bases from J, with 14 bases between. CDR3 loop: CASRLWTDPNYGYTF. The DNA for the CDR3 is TGTGCCAGCAGACTCTGGACCGATCCTAACTATGGCTACACCTTC.

CDR3 residues: CASSPHERERGGETQYF. CDR3 nucleotide sequence: TGTGCCAGCAGTCCTCACGAGCGGGAGAGAGGGGGAGAGACCCAGTACTTC. The chain uses TRBV11-2 and TRBJ2-5, with 8 bases fitting TRBD2. The CDR3 is 17 residues long. With 6 bases clipped from V and 4 bases from J, the junction kept 16 bases outside the gene matches. Per germline, CDR1 SGHAT and CDR2 FQNNGV.

This chain uses TRBV19 with TRBJ1-6, with 7 bases fitting TRBD1. V gave up 5 bases and J gave up 7 bases; unmatched junction bases: 8. Germline values: CDR1 LNHDA, CDR2 SQIVND (reference sequence). The CDR3 contains 15 residues. Here the CDR3 reads CASSAQGDQNSPLHF. In nucleotides, the CDR3 is TGTGCCAGTAGTGCGCAGGGGGACCAAAATTCACCCCTCCACTTT.

V usage is TRBV18 and J usage is TRBJ2-5; D not certain. The end of the DNA fits TRBJ2-7 better, so the J call may be wrong. CDR3 length: 15 residues. From germline, CDR1 is KGHSH and CDR2 LQKENI. The CDR3 region is CASSPSLGISYEQYF. The CDR3 nucleotides read TGTGCCAGCTCACCTTCCCTAGGCATTTCCTACGAGCAGTACTTC.

The V gene is TRBV9, the J gene TRBJ2-1; D perhaps matches TRBD1 (5 bases). With 0 bases removed from V and 8 bases from J, the gap between germline ends came to 15 bases. Germline V gene sequence: CDR1 SGDLS, CDR2 YYNGEE. The CDR3 totals 15 residues. The CDR3 sequence: CASSVGWGHRDEQFF. Written as DNA, the CDR3 is TGTGCCAGCAGCGTAGGATGGGGCCACCGCGATGAGCAGTTCTTC.

This clone occurred once. The rearrangement uses TRBV5-1 and TRBJ1-1, with a weak D call TRBD1 (6 bases). With 4 bases removed from V and 11 bases from J, the gap between germline ends came to 24 bases. Germline CDR1 and CDR2: SGHRS and YFSETQ. The CDR3 has 15 amino acids. CDR3 residues: CASSIGQKVDRRAFF. CDR3 DNA: TGCGCCAGCAGCATAGGACAGAAGGTTGATCGAAGGGCTTTCTTT.

This rearrangement joins TRBV6-5 to TRBJ2-3; no definite D call. The CDR3 consists of 14 residues. Germline V lookup: CDR1 MNHEY, CDR2 SVGAGI. The ends were cut back, 2 bases at V and 2 bases at J, with 8 bases in the middle. The CDR3 sequence: CASSYAGLTDTQYF. The DNA of the CDR3 is TGTGCCAGCAGTTACGCCGGGCTCACAGATACGCAGTATTTT.

The chain joins TRBV7-2 to TRBJ1-1; TRBD1 matches at 9 bases. V shed 4 bases, J shed 11 bases, and the junction held 8 bases outside the gene matches. Germline values: CDR1 SGHTA, CDR2 FQGNSA. This CDR3 spans 13 amino acids. The DNA of the CDR3 is TGTGCCAGCAGCTCCAGAACAGGGGGCAGGGCTTTCTTT. This gives the protein CASSSRTGGRAFF.

This chain uses TRBV4-3 with TRBJ2-2; 11 nucleotides align to TRBD2. This CDR3 spans 16 amino acids. The V gene's germline CDR1 is LGHNA and CDR2 YSLEER. Unmatched junction bases numbered 5, after V lost 1 base and J lost 7 bases. DNA for the CDR3: TGCGCCAGCAGCCAAGTTACTAGCGGGAGCGACGGGGAGCTGTTTTTT. It translates to CASSQVTSGSDGELFF.

This clone occurred once. The gene calls are TRBV9 and TRBJ2-3; D gene uncertain. The CDR3 length is 12 residues. From germline, CDR1 is SGDLS and CDR2 YYNGEE. V lost 4 bases and J 1 base, leaving 4 bases between the germline ends. The CDR3 DNA reads as TGTGCCAGCAGCCACCGCACAGATACGCAGTATTTT. It translates to CASSHRTDTQYF.

The rearrangement links TRBV6-5 to TRBJ1-6, with D maybe TRBD1 (6 bases). The length of the CDR3 is 15 residues. Deletions cut 6 bases from V and 10 bases from J, with 19 bases between. Germline CDR1 is MNHEY and CDR2 is SVGAGI. The CDR3: CASSLGQGFRSPLHF. Here the CDR3 DNA reads TGTGCCAGCAGCCTAGGGCAGGGGTTTAGATCACCCCTCCACTTT.

V gene TRBV19 combines with J gene TRBJ1-2, with TRBD1 as a possible D gene (5 bases). The CDR3 runs to 16 residues. The V end lost 6 bases, the J end lost 1 base, and 18 bases lay between the germline ends. Germline V lookup: CDR1 LNHDA, CDR2 SQIVND (reference sequence). The CDR3 DNA is TGTGCCAGTAGCCTGAGGGACGGACTGCTTAACTATGGCTACACCTTC. This encodes CASSLRDGLLNYGYTF.

V and J are TRBV9 and TRBJ2-2; no clear D. Trimming removed 0 bases at V and 4 bases at J, with 7 bases between. In germline, CDR1 is SGDLS, CDR2 YYNGEE. The CDR3 is 14 residues long. CDR3 sequence: CASSVAAGTGELFF. The CDR3 DNA reads TGTGCCAGCAGCGTAGCCGCAGGCACCGGGGAGCTGTTTTTT.

The chain employs TRBV7-2 and TRBJ1-6, with 7 positions matching TRBD1. This CDR3 comprises 18 residues. The trim removed 1 base at V and 11 bases at J, leaving 17 bases unmatched. Per germline, CDR1 SGHTA and CDR2 FQGNSA. The CDR3: CASSLGDRSYPAPTPLHF. Written as DNA, the CDR3 is TGTGCCAGCAGCTTAGGGGACAGAAGTTACCCTGCTCCAACACCCCTCCACTTT. Full variable domain (missing parts from reference TRBV7-2 and TRBJ1-6): GAGVSQSPSNKVTEKGKDVELRCDPISGHTALYWYRQSLGQGLEFLIYFQGNSAPDKSGLPSDRFSAERTGGSVSTLTIQRTQQEDSAVYLCASSLGDRSYPAPTPLHFGNGTRLTVT.

This clone was found a few times. The CDR3 DNA reads as TGTGCCTGGAGTGTACGGGGGCAGGGGCTGTCACCCCTCCACTTT. Encoded protein: CAWSVRGQGLSPLHF. The chain couples TRBV30 to TRBJ1-6; D may be TRBD1 (6 bases). Trimming took 0 bases from V and 10 from J, leaving 16 bases between them. The CDR3 spans 15 residues. Germline CDR1 GTSNPN, CDR2 SVGIG (reference sequence).

A word on this clone: At one end, the junction sequence differs from germline, possibly due to a read error. This rearrangement joins TRBV19 to TRBJ1-5; D remains unclear. CDR3 length: 12 residues. Germline V gene data show CDR1 as LNHDA and CDR2 as SQIVND (reference sequence). CDR3 sequence: CASRYSNQLQHF. In nucleotides, the CDR3 is TGTGCCAGTCGATATAGCAATCAGCTCCAGCATTTT.

The chain joins TRBV5-1 to TRBJ1-2; D may be TRBD1 (5 bases). The CDR3 length is 14 residues. Trimming shortened V by 0 bases and J by 5 bases, and 11 bases separated the two germline ends. Germline V gene sequence: CDR1 SGHRS, CDR2 YFSETQ. In nucleotides, the CDR3 is TGCGCCAGCAGCTTGGAGGCGCAGGGTTATGGCTACACCTTC. Translation: CASSLEAQGYGYTF.

The rearrangement links TRBV6-5 to TRBJ1-2; D is unresolved. V was pared by 5 bases and J by 8 bases, with 12 bases between. CDR1 is MNHEY and CDR2 is SVGAGI in the germline V gene. This CDR3 spans 12 amino acids. The CDR3 coding sequence is TGTGCCAGCAGTGTTGCGGGAAGCGGCTACACCTTC. Translated: CASSVAGSGYTF.